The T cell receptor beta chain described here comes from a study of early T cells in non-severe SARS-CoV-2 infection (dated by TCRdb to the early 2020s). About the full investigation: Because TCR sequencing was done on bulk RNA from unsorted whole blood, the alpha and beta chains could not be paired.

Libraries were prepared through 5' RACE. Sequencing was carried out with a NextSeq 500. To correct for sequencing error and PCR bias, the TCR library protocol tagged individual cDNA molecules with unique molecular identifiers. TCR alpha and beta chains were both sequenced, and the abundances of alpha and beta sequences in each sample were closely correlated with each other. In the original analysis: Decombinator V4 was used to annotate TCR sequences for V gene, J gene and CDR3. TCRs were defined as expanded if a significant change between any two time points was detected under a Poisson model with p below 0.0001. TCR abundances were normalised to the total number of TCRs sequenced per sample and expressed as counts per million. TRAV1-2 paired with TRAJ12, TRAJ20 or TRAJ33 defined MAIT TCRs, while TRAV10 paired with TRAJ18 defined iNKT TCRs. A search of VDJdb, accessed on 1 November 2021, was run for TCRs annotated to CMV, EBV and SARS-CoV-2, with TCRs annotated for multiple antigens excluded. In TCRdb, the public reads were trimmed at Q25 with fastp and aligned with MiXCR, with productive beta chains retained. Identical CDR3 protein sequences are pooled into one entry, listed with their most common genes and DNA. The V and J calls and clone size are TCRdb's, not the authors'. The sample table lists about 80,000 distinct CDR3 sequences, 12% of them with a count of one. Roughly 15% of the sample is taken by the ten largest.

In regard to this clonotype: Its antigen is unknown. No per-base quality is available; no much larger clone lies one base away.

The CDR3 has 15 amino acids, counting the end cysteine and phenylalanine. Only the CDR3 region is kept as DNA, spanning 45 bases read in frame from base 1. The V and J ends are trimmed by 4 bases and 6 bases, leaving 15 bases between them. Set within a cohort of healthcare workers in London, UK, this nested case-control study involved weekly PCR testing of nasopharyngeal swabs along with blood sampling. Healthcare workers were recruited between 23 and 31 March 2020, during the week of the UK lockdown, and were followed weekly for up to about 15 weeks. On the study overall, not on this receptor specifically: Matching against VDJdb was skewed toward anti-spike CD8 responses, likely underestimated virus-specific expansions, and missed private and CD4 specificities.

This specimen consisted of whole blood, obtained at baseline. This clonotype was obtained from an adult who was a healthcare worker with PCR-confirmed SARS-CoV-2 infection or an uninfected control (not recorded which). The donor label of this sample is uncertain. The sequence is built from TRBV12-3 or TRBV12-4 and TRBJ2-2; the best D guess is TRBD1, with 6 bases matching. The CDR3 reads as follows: CASSSGQWIAGELFF. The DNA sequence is TGTGCCAGCAGTTCCGGACAGTGGATCGCCGGGGAGCTGTTTTTT.